The rows below give T cell receptor beta chains drawn from one sample of a study of prognosis after radiotherapy for stage I lung cancer. One entry per CDR3 protein, called by TCRdb with MiXCR from the multiplex PCR reads. The table includes tens of thousands of distinct CDR3 sequences, approximately 40% detected once. The sequences come from PBMCs, collected before or after stereotactic body radiation therapy (not recorded which). The receptors derive from a donor over 45 with non-small cell lung cancer. Both conserved end residues are part of each CDR3. The D gene is left open where the match is weak. Clone size is not always given. Where it is, it says once, few, many or a class for expanded clones.

v_gene	d_gene	abundance	j_gene	len	CDR3aa	CDR3nt
TRBV6-4	NA	NA	TRBJ2-5	16	CASSYSTGRGRETQYF	TGTGCCAGCAGTTACTCGACGGGGCGTGGGCGGGAGACCCAGTACTTC
TRBV28	NA	few	TRBJ1-6	14	CASSRTAVWYPLHF	TGTGCCAGCAGTCGGACCGCTGTGTGGTACCCCCTCCACTTT
TRBV18	NA	many	TRBJ2-2	16	CASSKVGRTNTGELFF	TGTGCCAGCTCGAAGGTGGGACGCACGAACACCGGGGAGCTGTTTTTT
TRBV10-2	NA	many	TRBJ2-5	15	CASGTQGGAPETQYF	TGCGCCAGCGGAACCCAGGGGGGAGCCCCAGAGACCCAGTACTTC
TRBV5-1	NA	NA	TRBJ1-4	15	CASSLETGTNEKLFF	TGCGCCAGCAGCTTGGAAACGGGAACTAATGAAAAACTGTTTTTT
TRBV20-1	NA	many	TRBJ2-5	13	CSAKDSLSETQYF	TGCAGTGCTAAAGACAGCCTCTCGGAGACCCAGTACTTC
TRBV3-1	NA	NA	TRBJ1-2	13	CASSLRDREGYTF	TGTGCCAGCAGCCTGCGGGATAGAGAGGGCTACACCTTC
TRBV27	NA	many	TRBJ1-5	13	CASSLDLNQPQHF	TGTGCCAGCAGTCTCGACCTCAATCAGCCCCAGCATTTT
TRBV7-3	NA	NA	TRBJ2-1	16	CASSRSGSSSYNEQFF	TGTGCCAGCAGCCGTTCGGGGTCCAGCTCCTACAATGAGCAGTTCTTC
TRBV15	NA	many	TRBJ2-5	14	CATSRNGGRETQYF	TGTGCCACCAGCAGAAACGGGGGTCGGGAGACCCAGTACTTC
TRBV5-4	NA	few	TRBJ2-3	12	CASSLEKGGQYF	TGTGCCAGCAGCTTGGAAAAGGGAGGGCAGTATTTT
TRBV7-3	NA	many	TRBJ2-6	14	CASSLNSGANVLTF	TGTGCCAGCAGCTTAAACTCTGGGGCCAACGTCCTGACTTTC
TRBV6-1	NA	NA	TRBJ1-5	16	CASTLLNTMGNQPQHF	TGTGCCAGCACCCTTTTGAACACAATGGGCAATCAGCCCCAGCATTTT
TRBV12-3/TRBV12-4	NA	medium-sized	TRBJ1-6	15	CASRGTTGGGSPLHF	TGTGCCAGCAGGGGGACAACAGGCGGGGGTTCACCCCTCCACTTT
TRBV6-1	TRBD2	few	TRBJ2-5	15	CASTRVAGGRETQYF	TGTGCCAGCACTAGAGTAGCGGGAGGTCGGGAGACCCAGTACTTC
TRBV11-3	NA	NA	TRBJ2-7	16	CASSSRLGANGYEQYF	TGTGCCAGCAGCTCCCGACTTGGTGCAAACGGGTACGAGCAGTACTTC